This TCR beta chain was sequenced in a study of blood T cell repertoires in COVID-19. Germline CDR1 is MDHEN and CDR2 is SYDVKM. The length of the CDR3 is 15 residues. Trimming cost V 8 bases and J 2 bases, with 15 bases left between them. Libraries were prepared by immunoSEQ multiplex PCR; TCRdb keeps only in-frame clonotypes and omits some of them. The top ten hold roughly 11% of the sample, which has 150,000 to 200,000 clones, roughly 82% seen once. Sequenced: PBMCs or T cells enriched from blood (not recorded which). V is TRBV28 and J is TRBJ2-2; maybe TRBD1 (6 bases). The receptor was isolated from a man aged 45-65 years who had recovered from COVID-19. Written as DNA, the CDR3 is TGTGCCAGCGGCCAGGGGCGGGTAAACACCGGGGAGCTGTTTTTT. Protein sequence: CASGQGRVNTGELFF.